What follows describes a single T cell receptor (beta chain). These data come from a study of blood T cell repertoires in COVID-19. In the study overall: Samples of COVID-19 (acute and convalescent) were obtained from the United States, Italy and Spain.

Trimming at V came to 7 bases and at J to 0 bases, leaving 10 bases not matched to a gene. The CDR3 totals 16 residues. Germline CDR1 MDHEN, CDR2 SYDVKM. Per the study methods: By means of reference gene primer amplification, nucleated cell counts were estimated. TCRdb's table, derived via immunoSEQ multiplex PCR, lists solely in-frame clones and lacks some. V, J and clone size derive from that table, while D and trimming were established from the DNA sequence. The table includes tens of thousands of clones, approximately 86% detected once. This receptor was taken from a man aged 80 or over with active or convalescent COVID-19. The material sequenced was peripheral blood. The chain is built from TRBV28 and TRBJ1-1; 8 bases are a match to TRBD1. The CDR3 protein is CASTRGRGRMNTEAFF. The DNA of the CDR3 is TGTGCCAGCACCCGGGGCAGGGGGCGCATGAACACTGAAGCTTTCTTT.